These 24 T cell receptor beta chains were sequenced from one sample in a study of brain T cells in children with intractable seizures. The time point was: blood from clinic visit 5 months post-surgery; TSC patient then seizure free. Assay used: immunoSEQ multiplex PCR; TCRdb lists only in-frame clones, some missing. The sample gives approximately 330,000 clones, 93% of which show up once; approximately 5% is in the top ten. The specimen comprised peripheral blood, sampled roughly 5 months after surgery. These receptors were taken from a boy in the first two years of life with tuberous sclerosis and intractable seizures.

The rearrangement links TRBV3-1 (or the pseudogene TRBV3-2) to TRBJ1-2; D is perhaps TRBD1 (6 bases). CDR1 is LGHDT, CDR2 YNNKEL, per germline (reference sequence). The CDR3 totals 15 residues. V dropped 0 bases and J dropped 5 bases, with 13 bases sitting between them. The CDR3 DNA is TGTGCCAGCAGCCAAGAGGGCAGGGGCGGGTATGGCTACACCTTC. Its translation is CASSQEGRGGYGYTF.

The chain combines TRBV11-2 with TRBJ2-3, with 9 bases identical to TRBD2. The ends lost 2 bases at V and 2 bases at J; junction bases unmatched: 14. The CDR3 runs to 19 residues. Per the germline V gene, CDR1 is SGHAT and CDR2 is FQNNGV. In DNA, the CDR3 is TGTGCCAGCAGCTTATTTCCCGGACTAGCGCCCCGAAACACAGATACGCAGTATTTT. Its translation is CASSLFPGLAPRNTDTQYF.

The chain has TRBV6-4 and TRBJ1-1; D gene ambiguous. V was shortened by 6 bases and J by 0 bases, with 8 bases between the two germline ends. The CDR3 sequence is 13 residues long. CDR1 and CDR2 (germline): MRHNA, SNTAGT. CDR3 amino acids: CASRASMNTEAFF. The CDR3 DNA is TGTGCCAGCAGGGCGTCGATGAACACTGAAGCTTTCTTT.

The chain has TRBV29-1 and TRBJ1-3; 7 bases align to TRBD1. This CDR3 comprises 15 residues. Germline CDR1 and CDR2: SQVTM and ANQGSEA. V was clipped by 6 bases and J by 0 bases; unmatched bases: 8. The CDR3 DNA reads TGCAGCGTCGGGGGGGGACAGATCTCTGGAAACACCATATATTTT. Translating gives CSVGGGQISGNTIYF.

The gene calls are TRBV19 and TRBJ2-7; 8 bases are shared with TRBD1. The trim removed 3 bases at V and 3 bases at J, leaving 10 bases unmatched. Germline V gene sequence: CDR1 LNHDA, CDR2 SQIVND (reference sequence). The CDR3 contains 16 residues. The CDR3: CASSIGPSTGVYEQYF. As DNA, the CDR3 is TGTGCCAGTAGTATCGGTCCTTCGACAGGGGTCTACGAGCAGTACTTC.

The chain joins TRBV3-1 (or the pseudogene TRBV3-2) to TRBJ1-1; no clear D gene. The CDR3 totals 15 residues. Germline V gives CDR1 LGHDT, CDR2 YNNKEL (reference sequence). Between the trimmed V and J ends, which lost 5 bases and 0 bases, there was a span of 13 bases. This CDR3 reads CASSYRGGLNTEAFF. As DNA, the CDR3 is TGTGCCAGCAGCTACCGAGGAGGATTGAACACTGAAGCTTTCTTT.

The chain has TRBV7-9 and TRBJ2-6, with 7 nucleotides matching TRBD1. Trimming at V came to 1 base and at J to 2 bases, leaving 11 bases not matched to a gene. The CDR3 is 19 amino acids. Germline CDR1 and CDR2: SEHNR and FQNEAQ (reference sequence). CDR3 bases: TGTGCCAGCAGCTTAGGGTCGACAGGGTCGTGGGCTGGGGCCAACGTCCTGACTTTC. It specifies CASSLGSTGSWAGANVLTF.

CDR3 sequence reads: CAPREEAGYGYTF. In DNA, the CDR3 is TGTGCACCCAGGGAGGAGGCGGGCTATGGCTACACCTTC. The rearrangement joins TRBV2 to TRBJ1-2; perhaps TRBD1 as D (5 bases). CDR3 length: 13 residues. CDR1 SNHLY and CDR2 FYNNEI come from the germline V gene.

The genes are TRBV24-1 and TRBJ2-7, with 12 positions matching TRBD2. This CDR3 comprises 18 residues. Trimming cost V 5 bases and J 5 bases; bases outside gene matches: 15. From germline, CDR1 is KGHDR and CDR2 SFDVKD. The CDR3 coding sequence is TGTGCCACCAGTGTGGCCGAAGAAAGGACTAGCGGGACCCACGAGCAGTACTTC. It codes for CATSVAEERTSGTHEQYF.

The chain carries TRBV7-9 and TRBJ2-1, with 8 positions matching TRBD1. Germline V gene lookup returns CDR1 SEHNR and CDR2 FQNEAQ (reference sequence). The CDR3 totals 14 residues. Trimming at V came to 2 bases and at J to 8 bases, leaving 5 bases not matched to a gene. CDR3 DNA sequence: TGTGCCAGCAGCTTAAGGGACAGGATCGATGAGCAGTTCTTC. Residues: CASSLRDRIDEQFF.

This chain links TRBV14 with TRBJ2-2; 7 bases align to TRBD1. The CDR3 consists of 15 residues. CDR1 SGHDN and CDR2 FVKESK come from the germline V gene. Unmatched junction bases numbered 6, after V lost 3 bases and J lost 5 bases. The DNA of the CDR3 is TGTGCCAGCAGCCAGAGAGACAGGGAAACCGGGGAGCTGTTTTTT. The encoded protein is CASSQRDRETGELFF.

The chain employs TRBV3-1 (or the pseudogene TRBV3-2) and TRBJ1-3; TRBD1 aligns across 7 bases. This CDR3 comprises 20 residues. With 8 bases clipped from V and 0 bases from J, the junction kept 22 bases outside the gene matches. Germline CDR1 LGHDT, CDR2 YNNKEL (reference sequence). The CDR3 coding sequence is TGTGCCAGCTCAAGGACGGGACAGCCAGGAAACCTTTACTCTGGAAACACCATATATTTT. Translating it yields CASSRTGQPGNLYSGNTIYF.

The rearrangement uses TRBV19 and TRBJ2-1; perhaps D is TRBD1 or TRBD2 (6 bases each). This CDR3 comprises 17 residues. Between the trimmed V and J ends, which lost 1 base and 4 bases, there was a span of 17 bases. Germline loops: CDR1 LNHDA, CDR2 SQIVND (reference sequence). As DNA, the CDR3 is TGTGCCAGTAGTATAGCGGGGGCCGCTGTCTTTTACAATGAGCAGTTCTTC. Its translation is CASSIAGAAVFYNEQFF.

The genes are TRBV7-2 and TRBJ2-7, with 7 bases that match TRBD1. V shed 1 base and J 6 bases; nucleotides not matched to a gene: 9. The CDR3 spans 15 residues. Per germline, CDR1 SGHTA and CDR2 FQGNSA. This CDR3 reads CASSLDRGSRGEQYF. CDR3 in DNA: TGTGCCAGCAGCTTAGACAGGGGTTCACGTGGCGAGCAGTACTTC. The full variable domain, in which reference TRBV7-2 and TRBJ2-7 provide the parts outside the CDR3, is GAGVSQSPSNKVTEKGKDVELRCDPISGHTALYWYRQSLGQGLEFLIYFQGNSAPDKSGLPSDRFSAERTGGSVSTLTIQRTQQEDSAVYLCASSLDRGSRGEQYFGPGTRLTVT.

The gene calls are TRBV4-1 and TRBJ1-2, with D unclear. The CDR3 contains 14 residues. Looked up from germline, CDR1 is MGHRA and CDR2 is YSYEKL. V shed 1 base and J shed 4 bases, with 10 bases lying between them. In DNA, the CDR3 is TGCGCCAGCAGCCAAGTCCGGCAGATCTATGGCTACACCTTC. It is translated as CASSQVRQIYGYTF.

Points on this clone: Other DNA sequences within the sample encode an identical CDR3. The DNA for the CDR3 is TGTGCCAGCAGTTTGGGGGAGAACACTGAAGCTTTCTTT. This translates into CASSLGENTEAFF. This rearrangement joins TRBV12-3 or TRBV12-4 to TRBJ1-1, with D perhaps TRBD1 (5 bases). This CDR3 is 13 amino acids long. Trimming removed 3 bases at V and 1 base at J, with 6 bases between.

The gene calls are TRBV6-5 and TRBJ2-6; 9 bases line up with TRBD1. The V gene end was trimmed by 8 bases and the J gene end by 0 bases; junction bases not matched to a gene: 2. The CDR3 is 15 amino acids. The V gene's germline CDR1 is MNHEY and CDR2 SVGAGI. CDR3 residues: CASATGGSGANVLTF. The CDR3, as DNA: TGTGCCAGCGCGACAGGGGGCTCTGGGGCCAACGTCCTGACTTTC.

This clone was picked up a small number of times. The chain uses TRBV7-9 and TRBJ1-4; D is ambiguous. Trimming left V 1 base short and J 5 bases short, with 2 bases between. The CDR3 has 12 residues. Germline V gene sequence: CDR1 SEHNR, CDR2 FQNEAQ (reference sequence). CDR3 sequence reads: CASSLGNEKLFF. The CDR3 nucleotides read TGTGCCAGCAGCTTAGGAAATGAAAAACTGTTTTTT. The full variable domain, rest sourced from reference TRBV7-9 and TRBJ1-4, is DTGVSQNPRHKITKRGQNVTFRCDPISEHNRLYWYRQTLGQGPEFLTYFQNEAQLEKSRLLSDRFSAERPKGSFSTLEIQRTEQGDSAMYLCASSLGNEKLFFGSGTQLSVL.

The chain links TRBV27 to TRBJ1-1; D is uncertain. The germline gives CDR1 MNHEY, CDR2 SMNVEV (reference sequence). The CDR3 length is 15 residues. With 3 bases removed from V and 5 bases from J, the gap between germline ends came to 16 bases. CDR3: CASSLSPAAGTEAFF. CDR3 nucleotides: TGTGCCAGCAGTTTGTCCCCTGCCGCGGGGACTGAAGCTTTCTTT.

V gene TRBV28 combines with J gene TRBJ2-5; no reliable D call. CDR3 size: 16 residues. The V end lost 4 bases, the J end lost 0 bases, and 15 bases lay between the germline ends. Germline V gene lookup returns CDR1 MDHEN and CDR2 SYDVKM. Here the CDR3 DNA reads TGTGCCAGCAGTTCTCATCCTGAGCAGTACCAAGAGACCCAGTACTTC. Protein product: CASSSHPEQYQETQYF.

J is TRBJ2-3 and V is TRBV5-4; D is unclear. The CDR3 has 14 residues. Trimming stripped 1 base from V and 4 bases from J, with 10 bases between. Germline V gene sequence: CDR1 SGHNT, CDR2 YYREEE (reference sequence). This chain's CDR3 is CASSLFYNADTQYF. The CDR3, as DNA: TGTGCCAGCAGCTTGTTTTATAATGCAGATACGCAGTATTTT.

The chain combines TRBV5-1 with TRBJ2-5; TRBD1 or TRBD2 may be the D gene (5 bases each). The V gene's germline CDR1 is SGHRS and CDR2 YFSETQ. The CDR3 contains 16 residues. Trimming took 0 bases from V and 1 from J, leaving 13 bases between them. This CDR3 is CASSLAGQGFQETQYF. CDR3 nucleotides: TGCGCCAGCAGCTTGGCGGGGCAAGGGTTCCAAGAGACCCAGTACTTC.

This rearrangement joins TRBV9 to TRBJ1-2, with D perhaps TRBD1 (5 bases). V was clipped by 4 bases and J by 8 bases, with 18 bases between them. Germline V gene data show CDR1 as SGDLS and CDR2 as YYNGEE. This CDR3 comprises 14 residues. The CDR3 sequence is CASSPWGGGGGYTF. CDR3 coding DNA: TGTGCCAGCAGCCCTTGGGGCGGGGGAGGAGGCTACACCTTC.

The chain uses TRBV12-3 or TRBV12-4 and TRBJ2-2; D not resolved. This CDR3 comprises 13 residues. V was cut by 1 base and J by 3 bases, with 3 bases left in between. This chain's CDR3 is CASSLGYTGELFF. The CDR3 bases are TGTGCCAGCAGTTTAGGGTACACCGGGGAGCTGTTTTTT.